What follows are 28 T cell receptor beta chains derived from one specimen sequenced in a study of persistence of HIV-infected CD4 T cells. An overlapping HIV-1 Gag peptide pool stimulated these cells at 0.75 to 1 ug/peptide/mL. Memory cells lacking CD40L and CD69 with high CD45RO were sorted. These receptors' antigens are unknown. The libraries were made with immunoSEQ version 4 in survey mode. The repertoire was sequenced with immunoSEQ multiplex PCR; TCRdb's copy has only in-frame clones and lacks some. The profile shows tens of thousands of clones, about 81% of them singletons. Sequenced here: CD4+ T cells sorted from PBMCs after roughly 18-hour stimulation, sampled from a patient who received antiretroviral therapy. Receptors were obtained from an adult man with HIV who was CMV-seropositive.

This clone was counted only a few times. The chain carries TRBV5-1 and TRBJ2-7; D possibly corresponds to TRBD2 (7 bases). This CDR3 spans 14 amino acids. Germline V CDR1 and CDR2: SGHRS, YFSETQ. Trimming removed 5 bases from V and 2 bases from J, with 14 bases in between. The CDR3 region is CASRRGEGAYEQYF. CDR3 bases: TGCGCCAGCAGAAGGGGGGAGGGTGCCTACGAGCAGTACTTC.

V usage is TRBV4-1 and J usage is TRBJ2-7; weak D call: TRBD1 (5 bases). Trimming stripped 4 bases from V and 5 bases from J, with 21 bases between. The CDR3 is 16 residues long. Germline CDR1 reads MGHRA; CDR2 reads YSYEKL. CDR3 sequence: CASSRFPRAGLDEQYF. CDR3 nucleotide sequence: TGCGCCAGCAGCCGATTCCCCAGGGCAGGGCTGGACGAGCAGTACTTC.

This chain connects TRBV27 to TRBJ1-4; D may be TRBD1 (5 bases). V was cut by 5 bases and J by 8 bases, with 15 bases left in between. Germline V gene data show CDR1 as MNHEY and CDR2 as SMNVEV (reference sequence). The CDR3 consists of 14 residues. CDR3 region: CASSPGFKGEKLFF. DNA of the CDR3: TGTGCCAGCAGTCCAGGGTTTAAAGGGGAAAAACTGTTTTTT.

This chain links TRBV6-6 with TRBJ1-5; D gene unclear. V dropped 6 bases and J dropped 2 bases, with 8 bases sitting between them. The CDR3 length is 13 residues. The germline CDR1 and CDR2 sequences are MNHNY and SVGAGI (reference sequence). CDR3 in DNA: TGTGCCAGCAGGGGGAAGGGCAATCAGCCCCAGCATTTT. Protein: CASRGKGNQPQHF.

The gene calls are TRBV5-1 and TRBJ1-2; TRBD1 is a possible D gene (5 bases). V was pared by 2 bases and J by 8 bases, with 19 bases between. Germline V CDR1 and CDR2: SGHRS, YFSETQ. The CDR3 covers 15 residues. This CDR3 is CASSFDSLGGRGYTF. The CDR3 nucleotides are TGCGCCAGCAGCTTTGACTCTTTGGGGGGGAGAGGCTACACCTTC.

The gene calls are TRBV7-8 and TRBJ2-7; perhaps TRBD1 as D (6 bases). The CDR3 has 15 amino acids. Per the germline V gene, CDR1 is SGHVS and CDR2 is FQNEAQ. The V end lost 5 bases, the J end lost 0 bases, and 14 bases lay between the germline ends. The CDR3 nucleotides read TGTGCCAGCAGCCGACAGGCGCTAAGCTCCTACGAGCAGTACTTC. This translates into CASSRQALSSYEQYF.

This chain connects TRBV19 to TRBJ2-2; D call uncertain. This CDR3 spans 14 amino acids. V was cut by 9 bases and J by 0 bases, with 11 bases left in between. CDR1 and CDR2 from the germline V gene are LNHDA and SQIVND (reference sequence). Written as DNA, the CDR3 is TGTGCCAGCCGGCCCCAACCGAACACCGGGGAGCTGTTTTTT. Translation: CASRPQPNTGELFF.

The chain employs TRBV6-6 and TRBJ2-1; D unresolved. V dropped 7 bases and J dropped 1 base, with 11 bases sitting between them. The CDR3 contains 14 residues. Germline CDR1 is MNHNY and CDR2 is SVGAGI (reference sequence). The CDR3 is CASNTDVSYNEQFF. Written as DNA, the CDR3 is TGTGCCAGCAATACCGACGTATCCTACAATGAGCAGTTCTTC.

V gene TRBV15 combines with J gene TRBJ1-3, with 7 nucleotides matching TRBD1. The CDR3 loop spans 17 amino acids. Looked up from germline, CDR1 is LNHNV and CDR2 is YYDKDF (reference sequence). Trimming removed 0 bases from V and 0 bases from J; junction bases left unmatched: 5. The CDR3 protein is CATSRDQDRSSGNTIYF. In DNA, the CDR3 is TGTGCCACCAGCAGAGATCAGGACAGGAGCTCTGGAAACACCATATATTTT.

The chain is built from TRBV19 and TRBJ2-7; D ambiguous. Trimming stripped 2 bases from V and 7 bases from J, with 9 bases between. The CDR3 runs to 12 residues. Germline V gene lookup returns CDR1 LNHDA and CDR2 SQIVND (reference sequence). The chain's CDR3 is CASSIPLGEQYF. CDR3 DNA: TGTGCCAGTAGTATACCTCTGGGAGAGCAGTACTTC. The full variable domain, its missing parts supplied by reference TRBV19 and TRBJ2-7, is DGGITQSPKYLFRKEGQNVTLSCEQNLNHDAMYWYRQDPGQGLRLIYYSQIVNDFQKGDIAEGYSVSREKKESFPLTVTSAQKNPTAFYLCASSIPLGEQYFGPGTRLTVT.

The V call is TRBV10-3, the J call TRBJ2-7, with TRBD2 as a possible D gene (5 bases). The CDR3 extends over 14 amino acids. The V end was cut by 7 bases, the J end by 3 bases, with 16 bases between. Germline CDR1 ENHRY, CDR2 SYGVKD. DNA for the CDR3: TGTGCCATCAAGGCGGGCTCGAAAGGCTACGAGCAGTACTTC. Translating gives CAIKAGSKGYEQYF.

V usage is TRBV19 and J usage is TRBJ1-2, with 7 bases lining up with TRBD1. Germline V CDR1 and CDR2: LNHDA, SQIVND (reference sequence). The junction had 8 bases not matched to a gene; V was cut back by 5 bases and J by 2 bases. This CDR3 has 15 amino acids. The CDR3 spells CASSVPTQGNYGYTF. The DNA of the CDR3 is TGTGCCAGTAGTGTGCCGACACAGGGGAACTATGGCTACACCTTC.

The chain carries TRBV5-1 and TRBJ2-7; 8 nucleotides match TRBD1. V was clipped by 5 bases and J by 4 bases; unmatched bases: 11. Germline V gene sequence: CDR1 SGHRS, CDR2 YFSETQ. There are 15 residues in the CDR3. CDR3 protein: CASRRELTGGYEQYF. The CDR3 DNA follows: TGCGCCAGCAGGAGAGAGCTAACAGGGGGTTACGAGCAGTACTTC.

The chain joins TRBV19 to TRBJ1-5; no clear D. The CDR3 sequence is 15 residues long. The V gene's germline CDR1 is LNHDA and CDR2 SQIVND (reference sequence). Trimming took 6 bases from V and 0 from J, leaving 12 bases between them. CDR3 nucleotides: TGTGCCAGTAGGAAGACGGTTGATAGCAATCAGCCCCAGCATTTT. Its protein product is CASRKTVDSNQPQHF.

V usage is TRBV18 and J usage is TRBJ2-1, with 7 bases lining up with TRBD1. The CDR3 totals 17 residues. V trimming: 5 bases; J trimming: 1 base; junction bases outside the gene matches: 11. Germline loops: CDR1 KGHSH, CDR2 LQKENI. CDR3 coding DNA: TGTGCCAGCTCAGCCAAACAGGGGTATCCTTCCTACAATGAGCAGTTCTTC. Translating gives CASSAKQGYPSYNEQFF.

The chain joins TRBV4-1 to TRBJ2-7, with 10 bases that match TRBD2. Germline V gene data show CDR1 as MGHRA and CDR2 as YSYEKL. The CDR3 spans 16 residues. The junction had 6 bases not matched to a gene; V was cut back by 1 base and J by 3 bases. CDR3 nucleotides: TGCGCCAGCAGCCAAGGGGCACAGCGGGGGGGCTACGAGCAGTACTTC. Its translation is CASSQGAQRGGYEQYF.

This chain uses TRBV28 with TRBJ1-3, with TRBD1 matching over 10 bases. This CDR3 spans 16 amino acids. Trimming cost V 4 bases and J 0 bases; bases outside gene matches: 3. CDR1 is MDHEN, CDR2 SYDVKM, per germline. CDR3 loop: CASSSGQGVSGNTIYF. CDR3 DNA sequence: TGTGCCAGCAGTTCCGGACAGGGGGTCTCTGGAAACACCATATATTTT.

This CDR3 reads CASSFTGSNTEAFF. The DNA for the CDR3 is TGTGCCAGCAGCTTTACAGGGTCGAACACTGAAGCTTTCTTT. The V and J genes are TRBV11-2 and TRBJ1-1; D might be TRBD1 (6 bases). V was trimmed by 3 bases and J by 1 base, leaving 9 bases between them. Germline V gives CDR1 SGHAT, CDR2 FQNNGV. The CDR3 runs to 14 residues.

The chain employs TRBV28 and TRBJ1-2; tentative D call: TRBD1 (5 bases). Per the germline V gene, CDR1 is MDHEN and CDR2 is SYDVKM. The CDR3 totals 14 residues. Trimming stripped 4 bases from V and 8 bases from J, with 17 bases between. CDR3 coding DNA: TGTGCCAGCAGTTCTGGCCAGGGACCTGGCGGCTACACCTTC. Translated, it gives CASSSGQGPGGYTF.

The V call is TRBV6-5, the J call TRBJ2-1; D tentatively fits TRBD1 or TRBD2 (6 bases each). This CDR3 is 15 amino acids long. Trimming took off 0 bases at V and 5 bases at J, with 11 bases between the two ends. Germline CDR1 reads MNHEY; CDR2 reads SVGAGI. The CDR3 sequence: CASSYSGGSNNEQFF. The CDR3 nucleotides read TGTGCCAGCAGTTACTCCGGGGGCTCAAACAATGAGCAGTTCTTC.

This chain links TRBV5-5 with TRBJ2-2; 11 nucleotides agree with TRBD2. The CDR3 covers 16 residues. J gave up 5 bases and V 4 bases, and 7 bases lay outside the gene matches. Germline V gene data show CDR1 as SGHKS and CDR2 as YYEKEE (reference sequence). The chain's CDR3 is CASSPTSGALTGELFF. The CDR3 region has the DNA TGTGCCAGCAGCCCGACTAGCGGGGCGTTAACCGGGGAGCTGTTTTTT.

The CDR3 DNA reads TGTGCCAGCAGTTTACCGGCTGAAGCTTTCTTT. This sequence encodes CASSLPAEAFF. V gene TRBV28 combines with J gene TRBJ1-1, with D unresolved. Trimming cost V 2 bases and J 6 bases, with 4 bases left between them. Germline values: CDR1 MDHEN, CDR2 SYDVKM. CDR3 length: 11 amino acids.

This chain links TRBV5-1 with TRBJ2-7; 9 nucleotides line up with TRBD1. The CDR3 contains 14 residues. J lost 5 bases, V lost 0 bases, and 3 bases had no gene match. Germline assignment: CDR1 SGHRS and CDR2 YFSETQ. CDR3 coding DNA: TGCGCCAGCAGCTTGGGGGACAGGGCCCACGAGCAGTACTTC. Translated, it gives CASSLGDRAHEQYF.

This clone appeared a few times. This chain connects TRBV27 to TRBJ1-2, with 8 bases identical to TRBD1. Per the germline V gene, CDR1 is MNHEY and CDR2 is SMNVEV (reference sequence). The CDR3 consists of 15 residues. The V segment lost 5 bases and the J segment 4 bases; nucleotides outside the gene matches: 9. The chain's CDR3 is CASSGVAGGSYGYTF. In DNA form, the CDR3 reads TGTGCCAGCAGTGGAGTAGCAGGGGGCTCCTATGGCTACACCTTC.

This clone was detected only a few times. The V call is TRBV5-1, the J call TRBJ1-1, with a possible D match to TRBD1 (5 bases). The germline gives CDR1 SGHRS, CDR2 YFSETQ. V gave up 6 bases and J gave up 0 bases, with 12 bases separating them. CDR3 length equals 14 residues. The CDR3 loop is CASTVGGVNTEAFF. For the CDR3, the DNA is TGCGCCAGCACCGTAGGAGGGGTGAACACTGAAGCTTTCTTT.

J is TRBJ1-5 and V is TRBV4-1; unclear D gene. Looked up from germline, CDR1 is MGHRA and CDR2 is YSYEKL. The V end lost 4 bases, the J end lost 5 bases, and 9 bases lay between the germline ends. This CDR3 contains 13 residues. The CDR3 region is CASSLTVDQPQHF. The CDR3, as DNA: TGCGCCAGCAGCCTGACCGTGGATCAGCCCCAGCATTTT.

As concerns this clone: Compared with germline, one end of the junction differs, possibly owing to a read error. This chain joins TRBV27 and TRBJ1-1, with 8 bases aligning to TRBD1. Germline V lookup: CDR1 MNHEY, CDR2 SMNVEV (reference sequence). The CDR3 runs 14 residues. CDR3 in DNA: TGTGCCAGCAGTCCGGACAGGGTGAAAACTGAAGCTTTCTTT. Protein product: CASSPDRVKTEAFF.

The chain uses TRBV5-6 and TRBJ1-3; no clear D gene. V was pared by 4 bases and J by 7 bases, with 9 bases between. Germline V gene sequence: CDR1 SGHDT, CDR2 YYEEEE. This CDR3 has 12 residues. In nucleotides, the CDR3 is TGTGCCAGCAGCGCGAAACAGAACACCATATATTTT. Translated, it gives CASSAKQNTIYF.